This T cell receptor (beta chain) appears in the sequencing data of a study of blood T cell repertoires in COVID-19. Background on the study: The origin of the acute and convalescent COVID-19 samples was the United States, Italy and Spain. PBMCs, B-cell-depleted T cells, or T cells provided the cDNA or gDNA that made up the material.

Original data processing: How many nucleated cells were present was estimated from reference gene primer amplification. Generated by immunoSEQ multiplex PCR, the TCRdb table keeps only in-frame clones and is missing some. Clonal size and the V and J genes are those of that table, whereas D and trimming came from the DNA. The sample consists of about 200,000 clones, roughly 90% of them appearing once. Sequencing used peripheral blood. This clonotype was sampled from a man aged 18 to 30 with active or convalescent COVID-19.

The CDR3 nucleotides are TGTGCCAGTAGTACGAGGGACAGTTACTATAGCAATCAGCCCCAGCATTTT. It translates to CASSTRDSYYSNQPQHF. The chain combines TRBV19 with TRBJ1-5, with TRBD1 identical over 7 bases. The J segment lost 0 bases and the V segment lost 4 bases, leaving 9 bases of the junction unmatched. This CDR3 is built from 17 residues. From germline, CDR1 is LNHDA and CDR2 SQIVND (reference sequence).